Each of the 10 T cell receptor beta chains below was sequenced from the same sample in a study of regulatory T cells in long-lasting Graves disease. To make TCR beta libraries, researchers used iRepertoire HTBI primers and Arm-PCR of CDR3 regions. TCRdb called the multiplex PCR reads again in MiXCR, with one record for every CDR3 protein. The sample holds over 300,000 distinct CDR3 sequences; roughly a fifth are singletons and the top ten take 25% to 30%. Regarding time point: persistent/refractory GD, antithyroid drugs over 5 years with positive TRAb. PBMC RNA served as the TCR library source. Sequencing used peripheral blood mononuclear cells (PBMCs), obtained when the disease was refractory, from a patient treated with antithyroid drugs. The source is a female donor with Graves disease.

In nucleotides, the CDR3 is TGTGCCAGCAGCCACACCACAGAAGCTTTCTTT. Translation gives CASSHTTEAFF. The V call is TRBV14, the J call TRBJ1-1; D ambiguous. Germline V gene sequence: CDR1 SGHDN, CDR2 FVKESK. V dropped 3 bases and J dropped 8 bases, with 7 bases sitting between them. The CDR3 extends over 11 amino acids.

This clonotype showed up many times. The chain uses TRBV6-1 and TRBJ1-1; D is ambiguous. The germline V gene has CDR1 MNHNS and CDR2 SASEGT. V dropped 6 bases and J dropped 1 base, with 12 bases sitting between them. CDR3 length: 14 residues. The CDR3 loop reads CASSRGSGNTEAFF. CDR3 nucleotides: TGTGCCAGCAGCCGCGGGAGTGGGAACACTGAAGCTTTCTTT.

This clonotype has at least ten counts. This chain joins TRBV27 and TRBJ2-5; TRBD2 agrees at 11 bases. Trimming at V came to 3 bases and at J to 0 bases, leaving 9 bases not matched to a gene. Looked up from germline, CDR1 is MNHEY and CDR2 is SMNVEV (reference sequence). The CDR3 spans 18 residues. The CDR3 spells CASSLTSGDSADQETQYF. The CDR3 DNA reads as TGTGCCAGCAGTTTGACTAGCGGGGACAGCGCGGACCAAGAGACCCAGTACTTC.

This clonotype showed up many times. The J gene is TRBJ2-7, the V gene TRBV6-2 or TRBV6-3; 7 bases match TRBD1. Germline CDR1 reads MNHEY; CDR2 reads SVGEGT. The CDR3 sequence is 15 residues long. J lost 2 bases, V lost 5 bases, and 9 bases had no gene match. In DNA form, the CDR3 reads TGTGCCAGCAGTAACAACAGGGGTCCCCCCTACGAGCAGTACTTC. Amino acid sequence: CASSNNRGPPYEQYF.

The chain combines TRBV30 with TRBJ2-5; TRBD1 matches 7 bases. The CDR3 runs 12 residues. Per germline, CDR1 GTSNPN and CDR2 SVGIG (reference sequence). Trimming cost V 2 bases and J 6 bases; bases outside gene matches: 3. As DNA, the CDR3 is TGTGCCTGGAGTCACAGGGGACAGACCCAGTACTTC. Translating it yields CAWSHRGQTQYF.

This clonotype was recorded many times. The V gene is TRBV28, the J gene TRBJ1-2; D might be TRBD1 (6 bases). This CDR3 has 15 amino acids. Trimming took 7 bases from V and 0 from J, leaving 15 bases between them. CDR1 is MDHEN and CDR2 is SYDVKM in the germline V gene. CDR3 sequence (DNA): TGTGCCAGCACCCAGTGGGACACCCCTAACTATGGCTACACCTTC. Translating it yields CASTQWDTPNYGYTF.

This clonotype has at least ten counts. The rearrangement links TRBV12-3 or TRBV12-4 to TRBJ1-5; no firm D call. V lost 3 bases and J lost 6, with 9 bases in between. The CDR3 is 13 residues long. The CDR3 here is CASSLSLVQPQHF. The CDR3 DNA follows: TGTGCCAGCAGTTTGTCCCTCGTTCAGCCCCAGCATTTT.

The CDR3 here is CASSYSLGIYEQYF. Written as DNA, the CDR3 is TGTGCCAGCAGTTACTCTCTAGGGATCTACGAGCAGTACTTC. The chain recombines TRBV6-9 with TRBJ2-7; D gene uncertain. The CDR3 consists of 14 residues. V lost 3 bases and J lost 3, with 12 bases in between. Germline CDR1 MNHGY, CDR2 SVAAGI.

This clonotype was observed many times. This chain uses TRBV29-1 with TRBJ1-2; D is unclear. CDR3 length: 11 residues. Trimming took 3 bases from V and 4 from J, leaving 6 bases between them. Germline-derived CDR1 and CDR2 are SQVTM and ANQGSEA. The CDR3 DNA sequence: TGCAGCGTTGACGGGATCTATGGCTACACCTTC. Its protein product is CSVDGIYGYTF.

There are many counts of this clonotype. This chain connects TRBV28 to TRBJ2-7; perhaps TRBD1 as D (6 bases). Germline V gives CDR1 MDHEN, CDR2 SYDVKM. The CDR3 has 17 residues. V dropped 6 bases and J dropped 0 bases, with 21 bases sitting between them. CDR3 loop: CASSLSLRQANSYEQYF. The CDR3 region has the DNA TGTGCCAGCAGCCTGTCCCTCAGACAGGCTAACTCCTACGAGCAGTACTTC.